A single T cell receptor (beta chain) is shown here with its context. Antigen specificity is unknown. The length of the CDR3 is 15 residues. Germline V gene data show CDR1 as SEHNR and CDR2 as FQNEAQ (reference sequence). V was cut by 6 bases and J by 2 bases, with 17 bases left in between. The source of the sample is a study of graft-versus-host responses after intestinal transplantation. Study details: The recipients all started with anti-thymocyte globulin induction and then took tacrolimus and steroids for around three years.

Sequencing used immunoSEQ multiplex PCR; TCRdb keeps in-frame clones, though not all of them. The data contain approximately 94,000 clones, roughly 87% of them singletons. This sequence joins TRBV7-9 and TRBJ2-7; D remains ambiguous. The sample here was unstimulated CD4+ T cells sorted from spleen or lymph node cells, taken before transplant. This receptor was obtained from a human donor who was the organ donor for an intestinal transplant. As DNA, the CDR3 is TGTGCCAGCAGTCCAGCCGGCGTACCCCCCTACGAGCAGTACTTC. Its translation is CASSPAGVPPYEQYF. The complete variable domain, with remaining parts taken from reference TRBV7-9 and TRBJ2-7, reads DTGVSQNPRHKITKRGQNVTFRCDPISEHNRLYWYRQTLGQGPEFLTYFQNEAQLEKSRLLSDRFSAERPKGSFSTLEIQRTEQGDSAMYLCASSPAGVPPYEQYFGPGTRLTVT.